One and the same sample provided the 2 T cell receptor beta chains below, sequenced in a study of TIL therapy for anti-PD-1-resistant metastatic lung cancer. Described time point: pre-treatment sample, taken before nivolumab and TIL therapy. Most excised metastases sampled were pleural nodules or supraclavicular lymph nodes. The immunoSEQ assay was v3. Using immunoSEQ multiplex PCR, the repertoire was profiled, and TCRdb retains in-frame clones only, with some absent. The sample yields about 100,000 clones, approximately 65% seen once. The starting material was tumor tissue, obtained at baseline. These TCRs come from a person aged 30 to 80 with non-small cell lung cancer.

This sequence joins TRBV30 and TRBJ1-4; TRBD1 is a possible D gene (5 bases). The germline V and J ends were trimmed by 7 bases and 5 bases, with 14 bases remaining between them. CDR3 length equals 13 residues. In germline, CDR1 is GTSNPN, CDR2 SVGIG (reference sequence). The CDR3 region is CAYSWGWNEKLFF. The CDR3 DNA follows: TGTGCCTACTCCTGGGGGTGGAATGAAAAACTGTTTTTT.

The chain has TRBV19 and TRBJ2-7; maybe TRBD2 (5 bases). Germline-derived CDR1 and CDR2 are LNHDA and SQIVND (reference sequence). V was clipped by 3 bases and J by 5 bases, with 11 bases between them. This CDR3 spans 13 amino acids. CDR3 loop: CASSIPGSDEQYF. The CDR3 DNA sequence: TGTGCCAGTAGTATTCCGGGGAGCGACGAGCAGTACTTC.